Below, one T cell receptor (beta chain) is given with its context. This sample stems from a study of immune characterization of retroperitoneal liposarcoma. TCRdb analysed the PCR reads with MiXCR anew, one entry per CDR3 protein. The sample records 8,500 to 11,000 distinct CDR3 sequences, 28% being singletons. This TCR came from a female donor with retroperitoneal liposarcoma. The sequenced sample consisted of tumor tissue.

In DNA form, the CDR3 reads TGTGCCAGCAGAACAGGGTTAGGGGACAATCAGCCCCAGCATTTT. Translating it yields CASRTGLGDNQPQHF. The V gene is TRBV6-1, the J gene TRBJ1-5; D perhaps matches TRBD1 (6 bases). The CDR3 spans 15 residues. The germline CDR1 and CDR2 sequences are MNHNS and SASEGT. The germline V and J ends were trimmed by 6 bases and 3 bases, with 15 bases remaining between them.